This T cell receptor (beta chain) was captured in a study of T cells after posttransplantation cyclophosphamide. General study findings and limits: TRB clonality was highly associated with recipient CMV seropositivity and reactivation.

Germline CDR1 SGHRS, CDR2 YFSETQ. V lost 0 bases and J lost 3, with 15 bases in between. The CDR3 spans 16 residues. Sampled 1 year posttransplant, controls received myeloablative marrow transplants, methotrexate and a calcineurin inhibitor. Profiling relied on immunoSEQ multiplex PCR, and the TCRdb table lists in-frame clones only, not all of them. This sample has approximately 19,000 clones, with around 89% found just once. About this clone: Its antigen is unknown.

This clonotype originated in a female patient aged 25-40 years who received an allogeneic stem cell transplant from an unrelated donor, was CMV-positive, and had acute and chronic GVHD. Some T cells may be graft donor cells. The material was PBMCs, obtained approximately 370 days after allogeneic stem cell transplant with calcineurin inhibitor and methotrexate. This chain joins TRBV5-1 and TRBJ1-1; TRBD1 is a possible D gene (5 bases). CDR3 nucleotide sequence: TGCGCCAGCAGCTTGGAGGGGCTTAGCACGGACACTGAAGCTTTCTTT. Its protein is CASSLEGLSTDTEAFF.